Listed below are T cell receptor beta chains from one sample, sequenced in a study of identical twins. A single record per CDR3 protein comes from TCRdb applying MiXCR to the 5' RACE reads. The sample includes fewer than 450,000 distinct CDR3 sequences, 8.5% to 10% seen only once; the top ten take 8% to 9.5%. Sequenced input: naive T cells sorted from blood. These receptors were taken from a woman between 50 and 59 years old in good health. Both conserved end residues are part of each CDR3. Fields, in order: CDR3 protein, CDR3 DNA, clone size, V gene, J gene, D gene. A D gene is named only where the DNA matches it firmly. Size values are once, few and many counts, or a class for expanded clones, and some rows have none.

CDR3aa: CASSVVRWGNYGYTF
CDR3nt: TGTGCCAGCAGCGTCGTGAGATGGGGTAACTATGGCTACACCTTC
abundance: many
v_gene: TRBV5-5
j_gene: TRBJ1-2
d_gene: .

CDR3aa: CASSQAGAGNTIYF
CDR3nt: TGTGCCAGCAGCCAAGCAGGGGCCGGAAACACCATATATTTT
abundance: few
v_gene: TRBV4-2
j_gene: TRBJ1-3
d_gene: .

CDR3aa: CASSQVPGAGELFF
CDR3nt: TGCGCCAGCAGCCAAGTCCCAGGGGCCGGGGAGCTGTTTTTT
abundance: many
v_gene: TRBV4-1
j_gene: TRBJ2-2
d_gene: .

CDR3aa: CSVEGRGSYEQYF
CDR3nt: TGCAGCGTGGAAGGCCGGGGCTCCTACGAGCAGTACTTC
abundance: many
v_gene: TRBV29-1
j_gene: TRBJ2-7
d_gene: .

CDR3aa: CASRLGQGGHEQYF
CDR3nt: TGCGCCAGCAGGTTGGGACAGGGTGGGCACGAGCAGTACTTC
abundance: many
v_gene: TRBV5-1
j_gene: TRBJ2-7
d_gene: TRBD1

CDR3aa: CSVLPRGGTDTQYF
CDR3nt: TGCAGCGTTCTGCCCAGGGGGGGGACAGATACGCAGTATTTT
abundance: .
v_gene: TRBV29-1
j_gene: TRBJ2-3
d_gene: .

CDR3aa: CASSVDGSRDTQYF
CDR3nt: TGTGCCAGCAGCGTAGATGGTAGCAGAGATACGCAGTATTTT
abundance: .
v_gene: TRBV9
j_gene: TRBJ2-3
d_gene: .

CDR3aa: CASSLSSGTDEQFF
CDR3nt: TGTGCCAGCAGTTTGAGTTCCGGGACCGATGAGCAGTTCTTC
abundance: few
v_gene: TRBV12-3/TRBV12-4
j_gene: TRBJ2-1
d_gene: .

CDR3aa: CSGYRDTEAFF
CDR3nt: TGCAGCGGCTACAGGGACACTGAAGCTTTCTTT
abundance: many
v_gene: TRBV29-1
j_gene: TRBJ1-1
d_gene: .

CDR3aa: CASSLGWGTSGGTDTQYF
CDR3nt: TGTGCCAGCAGCCTCGGGTGGGGGACTAGCGGGGGCACAGATACGCAGTATTTT
abundance: few
v_gene: TRBV7-3
j_gene: TRBJ2-3
d_gene: TRBD2

CDR3aa: CASKVRGMRGEQFF
CDR3nt: TGTGCCAGCAAAGTAAGGGGTATGAGGGGTGAGCAGTTCTTC
abundance: few
v_gene: TRBV6-6
j_gene: TRBJ2-1
d_gene: .

CDR3aa: CASSLEGLAGGPVRGFF
CDR3nt: TGCGCCAGCAGCTTGGAGGGACTAGCGGGAGGCCCAGTTCGAGGGTTCTTC
abundance: .
v_gene: TRBV5-1
j_gene: TRBJ2-1
d_gene: TRBD2

CDR3aa: CSARGQVIQGVYSFFYTF
CDR3nt: TGCAGTGCTAGAGGCCAGGTGATACAGGGGGTCTATAGTTTTTTCTACACCTTC
abundance: many
v_gene: TRBV20-1
j_gene: TRBJ1-2
d_gene: TRBD1

CDR3aa: CASSQVGAGLGETQYF
CDR3nt: TGTGCCAGCAGCCAAGTGGGCGCGGGATTAGGAGAGACCCAGTACTTC
abundance: few
v_gene: TRBV3-1
j_gene: TRBJ2-5
d_gene: .

CDR3aa: CASRDSGQETQYF
CDR3nt: TGTGCCAGCAGGGACAGTGGCCAAGAGACCCAGTACTTC
abundance: .
v_gene: TRBV27
j_gene: TRBJ2-5
d_gene: .

CDR3aa: CASSLLAGLGTDTQYF
CDR3nt: TGCGCCAGCAGCTTACTAGCGGGTCTTGGCACAGATACGCAGTATTTT
abundance: many
v_gene: TRBV5-1
j_gene: TRBJ2-3
d_gene: TRBD2

CDR3aa: CAISSGTTSYEQYF
CDR3nt: TGTGCCATCAGCTCCGGGACAACCTCCTACGAGCAGTACTTC
abundance: many
v_gene: TRBV10-3
j_gene: TRBJ2-7
d_gene: .

CDR3aa: CASRLGGVTGELFF
CDR3nt: TGTGCCAGCAGGTTGGGAGGGGTAACCGGGGAGCTGTTTTTT
abundance: many
v_gene: TRBV21-1
j_gene: TRBJ2-2
d_gene: .

CDR3aa: CASSVVPDTQYF
CDR3nt: TGTGCCAGCAGCGTAGTTCCAGATACGCAGTATTTT
abundance: .
v_gene: TRBV5-5
j_gene: TRBJ2-3
d_gene: .

CDR3aa: CASSGPTGGNSPLHF
CDR3nt: TGTGCCAGCAGTGGTCCGACAGGGGGGAATTCACCCCTCCACTTT
abundance: many
v_gene: TRBV2
j_gene: TRBJ1-6
d_gene: TRBD1

CDR3aa: CASSLVSYGYTF
CDR3nt: TGTGCCAGCAGCTTAGTTAGCTATGGCTACACCTTC
abundance: many
v_gene: TRBV7-9
j_gene: TRBJ1-2
d_gene: .

CDR3aa: CASSLFPNSPLHF
CDR3nt: TGTGCCAGCAGTTTATTTCCCAATTCACCCCTCCACTTT
abundance: .
v_gene: TRBV27
j_gene: TRBJ1-6
d_gene: .

CDR3aa: CASSQDPGGAGELFF
CDR3nt: TGTGCCAGCAGCCAAGATCCCGGGGGGGCCGGGGAGCTGTTTTTT
abundance: few
v_gene: TRBV3-1
j_gene: TRBJ2-2
d_gene: TRBD2

CDR3aa: CASSPATSGVNNEQFF
CDR3nt: TGTGCCAGCAGTCCCGCGACTAGCGGGGTTAACAATGAGCAGTTCTTC
abundance: few
v_gene: TRBV28
j_gene: TRBJ2-1
d_gene: TRBD2

CDR3aa: CSGVVSYEQYF
CDR3nt: TGCAGTGGGGTGGTTAGCTACGAGCAGTACTTC
abundance: many
v_gene: TRBV29-1
j_gene: TRBJ2-7
d_gene: .

CDR3aa: CASSFRAEQPQHF
CDR3nt: TGTGCCAGCAGCTTTCGGGCGGAACAGCCCCAGCATTTT
abundance: many
v_gene: TRBV7-2
j_gene: TRBJ1-5
d_gene: .

CDR3aa: CASTADRGGLNEQFF
CDR3nt: TGTGCCAGTACTGCCGACAGGGGAGGCTTGAATGAGCAGTTCTTC
abundance: many
v_gene: TRBV19
j_gene: TRBJ2-1
d_gene: TRBD1

CDR3aa: CASREGTVSSGELFF
CDR3nt: TGTGCCAGCCGAGAGGGGACAGTTTCCTCCGGGGAGCTGTTTTTT
abundance: .
v_gene: TRBV12-3/TRBV12-4
j_gene: TRBJ2-2
d_gene: TRBD1

CDR3aa: CASSALSGSSYEQYF
CDR3nt: TGTGCCAGCAGCGCCCTTAGCGGGAGCTCCTACGAGCAGTACTTC
abundance: many
v_gene: TRBV9
j_gene: TRBJ2-7
d_gene: TRBD2

CDR3aa: CASRSRGPIDEQFF
CDR3nt: TGTGCCAGCAGGTCGAGAGGCCCCATCGATGAGCAGTTCTTC
abundance: few
v_gene: TRBV5-4
j_gene: TRBJ2-1
d_gene: .

CDR3aa: CASSHNTRIMNTEAFF
CDR3nt: TGCGCCAGCAGCCATAACACACGAATCATGAACACTGAAGCTTTCTTT
abundance: many
v_gene: TRBV5-1
j_gene: TRBJ1-1
d_gene: .

CDR3aa: CASPLRGESVHREQFF
CDR3nt: TGTGCCAGCCCTTTGCGAGGGGAGTCCGTCCATAGGGAGCAGTTCTTC
abundance: few
v_gene: TRBV28
j_gene: TRBJ2-1
d_gene: .

CDR3aa: CSAVGPGQKNYGYTF
CDR3nt: TGCAGTGCTGTCGGACCGGGACAGAAAAACTATGGCTACACCTTC
abundance: few
v_gene: TRBV20-1
j_gene: TRBJ1-2
d_gene: TRBD1

CDR3aa: CAISESMTGNIQYF
CDR3nt: TGTGCCATCAGTGAGTCGATGACTGGGAACATTCAGTACTTC
abundance: many
v_gene: TRBV10-3
j_gene: TRBJ2-4
d_gene: .

CDR3aa: CASSNRHNTGELFF
CDR3nt: TGTGCCAGCAGCAATCGTCATAACACCGGGGAGCTGTTTTTT
abundance: few
v_gene: TRBV7-2
j_gene: TRBJ2-2
d_gene: .

CDR3aa: CATSTRDRGYGYTF
CDR3nt: TGTGCCACCAGCACCCGGGACAGGGGCTATGGCTACACCTTC
abundance: many
v_gene: TRBV15
j_gene: TRBJ1-2
d_gene: TRBD1

CDR3aa: CASSPTTSGRNEQYF
CDR3nt: TGTGCCAGCAGCCCGACGACTAGCGGGAGAAACGAGCAGTACTTC
abundance: few
v_gene: TRBV3-1
j_gene: TRBJ2-7
d_gene: TRBD2

CDR3aa: CASSWRPGGVNEQFF
CDR3nt: TGTGCCAGCAGTTGGCGCCCCGGAGGCGTCAATGAGCAGTTCTTC
abundance: .
v_gene: TRBV12-3/TRBV12-4
j_gene: TRBJ2-1
d_gene: .

CDR3aa: CASSLRSSGETQYF
CDR3nt: TGTGCCAGCAGCTTAAGGTCTAGCGGGGAGACCCAGTACTTC
abundance: .
v_gene: TRBV7-3
j_gene: TRBJ2-5
d_gene: TRBD2

CDR3aa: CSVEGGQVHEQYF
CDR3nt: TGCAGCGTTGAAGGTGGACAGGTTCACGAGCAGTACTTC
abundance: .
v_gene: TRBV29-1
j_gene: TRBJ2-7
d_gene: TRBD1

CDR3aa: CASSELDKTNEKLFF
CDR3nt: TGTGCCAGCAGTGAACTCGACAAAACTAATGAAAAACTGTTTTTT
abundance: many
v_gene: TRBV2
j_gene: TRBJ1-4
d_gene: .

CDR3aa: CASSLLAGYYNEQFF
CDR3nt: TGTGCCAGCAGTCTTTTAGCGGGGTACTACAATGAGCAGTTCTTC
abundance: many
v_gene: TRBV12-3/TRBV12-4
j_gene: TRBJ2-1
d_gene: TRBD2

CDR3aa: CASSNTGMNTEAFF
CDR3nt: TGTGCCAGCAGCAACACCGGCATGAACACTGAAGCTTTCTTT
abundance: .
v_gene: TRBV5-4
j_gene: TRBJ1-1
d_gene: .

CDR3aa: CASSYPSYNEQFF
CDR3nt: TGTGCCAGCAGTTACCCAAGCTACAATGAGCAGTTCTTC
abundance: .
v_gene: TRBV6-5
j_gene: TRBJ2-1
d_gene: .

CDR3aa: CASSSRDRGQNQPQHF
CDR3nt: TGTGCCAGCAGCTCCCGCGACAGGGGTCAGAATCAGCCCCAGCATTTT
abundance: many
v_gene: TRBV12-3/TRBV12-4
j_gene: TRBJ1-5
d_gene: TRBD1

CDR3aa: CAIPGGTFTDTQYF
CDR3nt: TGTGCCATCCCGGGAGGGACTTTCACAGATACGCAGTATTTT
abundance: few
v_gene: TRBV2
j_gene: TRBJ2-3
d_gene: TRBD2

CDR3aa: CSAWDPKVGELFF
CDR3nt: TGCAGTGCCTGGGACCCCAAGGTCGGGGAGCTGTTTTTT
abundance: few
v_gene: TRBV20-1
j_gene: TRBJ2-2
d_gene: .

CDR3aa: CAWDEGGSAEAFF
CDR3nt: TGTGCCTGGGACGAGGGGGGAAGCGCTGAAGCTTTCTTT
abundance: .
v_gene: TRBV30
j_gene: TRBJ1-1
d_gene: .

CDR3aa: CSVEVTASGANVLTF
CDR3nt: TGCAGCGTTGAGGTGACAGCTTCTGGGGCCAACGTCCTGACTTTC
abundance: .
v_gene: TRBV29-1
j_gene: TRBJ2-6
d_gene: .

CDR3aa: CASSLVEATSGSLRNEQFF
CDR3nt: TGTGCCAGCAGCTTAGTTGAGGCGACTAGCGGGAGTCTGCGCAATGAGCAGTTCTTC
abundance: .
v_gene: TRBV7-8
j_gene: TRBJ2-1
d_gene: TRBD2

CDR3aa: CASSSLPADTQYF
CDR3nt: TGTGCCAGCAGCTCCCTTCCCGCAGATACGCAGTATTTT
abundance: .
v_gene: TRBV11-2
j_gene: TRBJ2-3
d_gene: .

CDR3aa: CASSFRQDANYGYTF
CDR3nt: TGTGCCAGCAGCTTTCGGCAGGACGCTAACTATGGCTACACCTTC
abundance: .
v_gene: TRBV7-9
j_gene: TRBJ1-2
d_gene: .

CDR3aa: CSAGAGMSTDTQYF
CDR3nt: TGCAGCGCCGGGGCCGGGATGAGCACAGATACGCAGTATTTT
abundance: many
v_gene: TRBV29-1
j_gene: TRBJ2-3
d_gene: .

CDR3aa: CATSRDRESGANVLTF
CDR3nt: TGTGCCACCAGCAGAGATCGGGAGTCTGGGGCCAACGTCCTGACTTTC
abundance: many
v_gene: TRBV15
j_gene: TRBJ2-6
d_gene: .

CDR3aa: CASSQEGGGTGSNIQYF
CDR3nt: TGTGCCAGCAGCCAAGAGGGGGGAGGGACAGGATCAAACATTCAGTACTTC
abundance: .
v_gene: TRBV3-1
j_gene: TRBJ2-4
d_gene: .

CDR3aa: CASSWGSSYNEQFF
CDR3nt: TGTGCCAGCAGTTGGGGTAGCTCCTACAATGAGCAGTTCTTC
abundance: many
v_gene: TRBV25-1
j_gene: TRBJ2-1
d_gene: .

CDR3aa: CASSKETGRRKEVSYNEQFF
CDR3nt: TGTGCCAGCAGCAAAGAAACAGGGAGACGAAAGGAAGTCTCCTACAATGAGCAGTTCTTC
abundance: .
v_gene: TRBV21-1
j_gene: TRBJ2-1
d_gene: .

CDR3aa: CASSLASGREYNEQFF
CDR3nt: TGTGCCAGCAGCTTAGCGTCCGGGAGGGAATACAATGAGCAGTTCTTC
abundance: few
v_gene: TRBV7-2
j_gene: TRBJ2-1
d_gene: TRBD2